The clone carrying this TCR beta chain has only one observation. Trimming took 2 bases from V and 4 from J; bases not matched to a gene: 6. Germline values: CDR1 MNHEY, CDR2 SVGAGI. The CDR3 covers 16 residues. Method: immunoSEQ multiplex PCR; TCRdb's copy keeps in-frame clones and lacks some. The table records 80,000 to 90,000 clones, approximately 94% of them present only once. The sample belongs to a study of technical replicates of blood from a few donors. The sequence was collected from a human donor in good health. Sequenced material: T cells isolated from PBMCs. The chain is built from TRBV6-5 and TRBJ2-1, with TRBD2 matching 9 bases. CDR3 nucleotides: TGTGCCAGCAGTTACGGCGGGGCGGGAGGGTACAATGAGCAGTTCTTC. Translated: CASSYGGAGGYNEQFF.